A selection of T cell receptor beta chains follows, all from one sample in a study of cytomegalovirus exposure and HLA in healthy donors. TCRdb's table, derived via immunoSEQ multiplex PCR, lists solely in-frame clones and lacks some. The profile shows 100,000 to 150,000 clones, 60% to 85% of them singletons. Specimen: PBMCs. These receptors were obtained from a man in his forties or fifties in good health and CMV-seronegative. CDR3s include the opening cysteine and the closing phenylalanine or tryptophan. A D gene is named only where the DNA matches it firmly.

>TRBV6-6|-|TRBJ1-3
CASSRHTGTSLSTIYF
>TRBV9|-|TRBJ1-5
CASSRGLGNQPQHF
>TRBV13|TRBD2|TRBJ2-3
CASSLGSGGRTDTQYF
>TRBV7-9|TRBD1|TRBJ1-4
CASSTGTGNEKLFF
>TRBV7-9|-|TRBJ1-1
CASTPGLNTEAFF
>TRBV7-9|-|TRBJ2-5
CASSLVGAPETQYF
>TRBV6-5|-|TRBJ1-1
CASSARGWKFEAFF
>TRBV18|TRBD1|TRBJ1-3
CASSPGQENTIYF
>TRBV7-9|-|TRBJ2-7
CASSLRTDTAYEQYF
>TRBV6-5|-|TRBJ1-6
CASSSPTGQLHF
>TRBV14|-|TRBJ1-3
CASSRTTGTYSGNTIYF
>TRBV5-1|-|TRBJ1-1
CASSLEWDMNTEAFF
>TRBV6-4|TRBD1|TRBJ1-4
CGTGTGGEKLFF
>TRBV11-2|-|TRBJ2-3
CASSLPGSSTDTQYF
>TRBV7-3|-|TRBJ2-3
CASSPFQLAPNPYTQYF
>TRBV18|-|TRBJ1-2
CASSPGSGDYGYTF
>TRBV5-5|-|TRBJ2-3
CASSLPATDTQYF
>TRBV4-2|-|TRBJ1-3
CASSPLGNTIYF
>TRBV28|-|TRBJ1-5
CASSPSGGLGQPQHF
>TRBV9|-|TRBJ1-2
CASSPDGSGYGYTF
>TRBV6-1|-|TRBJ1-5
CASSEYSGPQHF
>TRBV29-1|TRBD1|TRBJ2-1
CSGGTGPYNEQFF
>TRBV29-1|-|TRBJ1-2
CSVEGLDRIHGYTF
>TRBV7-2|TRBD2|TRBJ2-1
CASSLFATSGWGEQFF
>TRBV19|TRBD1|TRBJ2-2
CASSLQGASGELFF
>TRBV9|-|TRBJ2-2
CASSVRGGTAGELFF
>TRBV7-8|TRBD1|TRBJ1-5
CASWDSGGQPQHF
>TRBV14|-|TRBJ1-1
CASSQNRWSTEAFF
>TRBV30|-|TRBJ1-1
CAWSATRDTEAFF
>TRBV2|TRBD2|TRBJ2-6
CASSEASGGSSFSGANVLTF
>TRBV18|TRBD1|TRBJ1-5
CASSGGTGVQPQHF
>TRBV11-2|-|TRBJ2-2
CASSSPRYLNTGELFF
>TRBV29-1|-|TRBJ2-3
CSVATGMFGTDTQYF
>TRBV4-1|TRBD2|TRBJ2-1
CASRHGAGSAPNEQFF
>TRBV6-1|-|TRBJ1-2
CASSEPGLGGYTF
>TRBV7-9|TRBD1|TRBJ1-4
CASSFRQGRGEKLFF
>TRBV9|-|TRBJ2-5
CASSSFQETQYF
>TRBV4-3|-|TRBJ2-7
CASSQDFTAYEQYF
>TRBV19|TRBD1|TRBJ2-5
CASSVTGGGETQYF
>TRBV5-4|-|TRBJ1-2
CASRLGVGRVLGYGYTF
>TRBV15|TRBD1|TRBJ1-6
CATSRGTGDSPLHF
>TRBV9|TRBD1|TRBJ1-3
CASSVDGQGGSIYF
>TRBV5-5|-|TRBJ1-5
CASSLVVQYNQPQHF
>TRBV18|-|TRBJ2-1
CASSPPLSSYNEQFF
>TRBV7-3|-|TRBJ1-3
CASSLSGVAGNTIYF
>TRBV7-3|TRBD2|TRBJ2-2
CASSLLAGATGELFF
>TRBV6-1|-|TRBJ1-6
CASEPFGDSPLHF
>TRBV2|-|TRBJ2-5
CASSEERGGPETQYF
>TRBV7-3|-|TRBJ2-5
CASSLKGGGETQYF
>TRBV7-2|-|TRBJ1-5
CASSLESGHNQPQHF
>TRBV29-1|TRBD1|TRBJ1-2
CSVRGPRGYTF
>TRBV18|TRBD1|TRBJ2-5
CASSNRDRETQYF
>TRBV5-4|TRBD2|TRBJ2-1
CASRSGTSGGPEQFF
>TRBV5-1|TRBD2|TRBJ2-1
CASRSPGTSGGSYNEQFF